This T cell receptor (beta chain) was sequenced for a study of cytomegalovirus exposure and HLA in healthy donors. Study-level findings and limits: Published work reported that the classifier diagnosed cytomegalovirus status with high specificity and sensitivity. The listing of 150 to 200 TCR beta chains classed them as cytomegalovirus-associated.

Trimming at V came to 6 bases and at J to 1 base, leaving 16 bases not matched to a gene. This CDR3 region has 20 residues. Per the germline V gene, CDR1 is SQVTM and CDR2 is ANQGSEA. Method: immunoSEQ multiplex PCR; TCRdb's copy keeps in-frame clones and lacks some. The sample has about 160,000 clones, 70% to 90% seen once. Note on this clone: Its antigen is unknown.

The chain uses TRBV29-1 and TRBJ2-1; 15 nucleotides agree with TRBD2. This TCR came from a woman in her 30s in good health and CMV-seronegative. The source material was PBMCs. CDR3: CSVRGTGGTSGRKSYNEQFF. The DNA of the CDR3 is TGCAGCGTGAGGGGGACCGGAGGGACTAGCGGGAGGAAGTCCTACAATGAGCAGTTCTTC.